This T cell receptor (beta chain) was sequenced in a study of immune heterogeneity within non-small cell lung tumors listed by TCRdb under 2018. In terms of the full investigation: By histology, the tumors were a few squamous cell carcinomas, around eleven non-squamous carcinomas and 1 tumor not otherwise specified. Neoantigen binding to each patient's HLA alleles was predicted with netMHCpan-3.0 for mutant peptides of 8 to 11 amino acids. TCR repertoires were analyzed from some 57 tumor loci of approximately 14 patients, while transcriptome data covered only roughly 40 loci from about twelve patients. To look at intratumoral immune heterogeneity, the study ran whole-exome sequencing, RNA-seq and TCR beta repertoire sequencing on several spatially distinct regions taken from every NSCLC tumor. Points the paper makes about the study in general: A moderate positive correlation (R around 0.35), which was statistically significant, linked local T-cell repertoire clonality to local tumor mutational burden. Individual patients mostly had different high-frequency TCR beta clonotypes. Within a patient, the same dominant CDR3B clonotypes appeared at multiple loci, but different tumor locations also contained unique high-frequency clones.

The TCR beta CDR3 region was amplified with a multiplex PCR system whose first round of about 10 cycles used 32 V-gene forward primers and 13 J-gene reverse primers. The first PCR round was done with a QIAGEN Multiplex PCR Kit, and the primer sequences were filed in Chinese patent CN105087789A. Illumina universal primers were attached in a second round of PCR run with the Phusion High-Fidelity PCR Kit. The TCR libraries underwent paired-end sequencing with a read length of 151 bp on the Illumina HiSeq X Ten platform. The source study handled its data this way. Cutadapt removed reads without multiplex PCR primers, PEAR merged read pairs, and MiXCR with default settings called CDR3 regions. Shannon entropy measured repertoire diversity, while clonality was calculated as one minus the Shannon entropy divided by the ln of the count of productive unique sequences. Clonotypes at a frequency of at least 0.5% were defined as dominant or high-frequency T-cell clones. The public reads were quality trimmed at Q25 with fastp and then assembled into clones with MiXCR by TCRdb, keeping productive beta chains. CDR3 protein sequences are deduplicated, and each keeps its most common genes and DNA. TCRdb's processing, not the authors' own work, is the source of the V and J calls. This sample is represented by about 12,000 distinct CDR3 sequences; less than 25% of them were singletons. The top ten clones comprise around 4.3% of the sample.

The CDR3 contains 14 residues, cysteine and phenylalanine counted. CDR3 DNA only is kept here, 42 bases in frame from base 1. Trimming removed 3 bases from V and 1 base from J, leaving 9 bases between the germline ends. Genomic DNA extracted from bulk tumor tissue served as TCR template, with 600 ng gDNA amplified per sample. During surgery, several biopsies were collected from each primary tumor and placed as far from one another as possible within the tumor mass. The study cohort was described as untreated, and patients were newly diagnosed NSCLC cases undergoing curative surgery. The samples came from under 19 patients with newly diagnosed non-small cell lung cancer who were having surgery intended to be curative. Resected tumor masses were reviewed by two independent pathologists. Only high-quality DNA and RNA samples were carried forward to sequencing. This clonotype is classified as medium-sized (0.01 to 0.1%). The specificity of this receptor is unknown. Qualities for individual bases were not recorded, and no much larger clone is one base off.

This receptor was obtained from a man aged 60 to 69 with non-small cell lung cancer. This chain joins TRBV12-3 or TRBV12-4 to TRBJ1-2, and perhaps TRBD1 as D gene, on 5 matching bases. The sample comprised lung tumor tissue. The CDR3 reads CASSLWGNNYGYTF. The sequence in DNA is TGTGCCAGCAGTTTGTGGGGGAATAACTATGGCTACACCTTC.